Each of the 17 T cell receptor beta chains below was sequenced from the same sample in a study of tumour-infiltrating T cells in Burkitt lymphoma. Using immunoSEQ multiplex PCR, the repertoire was profiled, and TCRdb retains in-frame clones only, with some absent. The table lists tens of thousands of clones, approximately 31% of them singletons. The material sequenced was tumor tissue. The receptors come from a human donor with Burkitt lymphoma.

This clone was detected only a few times. The V gene is TRBV7-2, the J gene TRBJ2-1; 7 bases agree with TRBD2. Trimming at V came to 8 bases and at J to 4 bases, leaving 2 bases not matched to a gene. Germline assignment: CDR1 SGHTA and CDR2 FQGNSA. This CDR3 has 12 residues. Here the CDR3 DNA reads TGTGCCAGCGGGGAGGGATACAATGAGCAGTTCTTC. This translates into CASGEGYNEQFF.

There are a few counts of this clone. The chain is built from TRBV5-6 and TRBJ1-4; TRBD1 might be the D (5 bases). This CDR3 is 15 amino acids long. V was trimmed by 2 bases and J by 8 bases, leaving 16 bases between them. The germline gives CDR1 SGHDT, CDR2 YYEEEE. CDR3 DNA: TGTGCCAGCAGCTTCCCATCAGGGTCAGGCGAAAAACTGTTTTTT. Translation: CASSFPSGSGEKLFF.

The V and J genes are TRBV27 and TRBJ1-4; D possibly corresponds to TRBD1 (5 bases). CDR1 is MNHEY and CDR2 is SMNVEV in the germline V gene (reference sequence). V lost 5 bases and J lost 11, with 12 bases in between. The CDR3 is made up of 12 amino acids. The chain's CDR3 is CASSLPQGKLFF. The CDR3 DNA follows: TGTGCCAGCAGTCTACCTCAGGGTAAACTGTTTTTT.

This rearrangement joins TRBV10-3 to TRBJ1-3, with a weak D call TRBD1 (6 bases). The V gene lost 8 bases and the J gene lost 0 bases, with 11 bases spanning the gap. Germline CDR1 reads ENHRY; CDR2 reads SYGVKD. This CDR3 contains 14 residues. The CDR3 spells CAIGTTVSGNTIYF. The CDR3, as DNA: TGTGCCATCGGGACAACCGTCTCTGGAAACACCATATATTTT.

The chain joins TRBV5-6 to TRBJ2-3, with D possibly being TRBD1 or TRBD2 (6 bases each). The CDR3 loop spans 16 amino acids. Trimming removed 1 base at V and 3 bases at J, with 15 bases between. CDR1 and CDR2 from the germline V gene are SGHDT and YYEEEE. Written as DNA, the CDR3 is TGTGCCAGCAGCTTGTTGGGGGCGGGGAATACAGATACGCAGTATTTT. As protein: CASSLLGAGNTDTQYF.

V gene TRBV5-1 combines with J gene TRBJ1-1, with D tentatively TRBD1 (5 bases). Germline-derived CDR1 and CDR2 are SGHRS and YFSETQ. V lost 0 bases to trimming and J lost 6 bases, with 15 bases between them. The CDR3 length is 15 residues. The CDR3 DNA follows: TGCGCCAGCAGCTTGGAATATGCCAGGGCTTCTGAAGCTTTCTTT. It specifies CASSLEYARASEAFF.

The V call is TRBV10-3, the J call TRBJ2-4; TRBD2 might be the D (5 bases). V lost 6 bases and J 1 base, leaving 16 bases between the germline ends. Germline V gene lookup returns CDR1 ENHRY and CDR2 SYGVKD. This CDR3 region has 16 residues. CDR3 sequence: CAIRKELAGAKNIQYF. The CDR3 region has the DNA TGTGCCATCAGGAAGGAGCTAGCCGGGGCCAAAAACATTCAGTACTTC.

V is TRBV25-1 and J is TRBJ2-3; D tentatively reads TRBD1 or TRBD2 (6 bases each). The length of the CDR3 is 15 residues. V lost 1 base and J lost 0, with 8 bases in between. The V gene's germline CDR1 is MGHDK and CDR2 SYGVNS. The CDR3 DNA is TGTGCCAGCAGTGAATGGAGGGGGAGCACAGATACGCAGTATTTT. Encoded protein: CASSEWRGSTDTQYF.

V and J are TRBV4-1 and TRBJ2-7; 12 bases are shared with TRBD1. The CDR3 covers 14 residues. Germline V gene data show CDR1 as MGHRA and CDR2 as YSYEKL. V was pared by 5 bases and J by 4 bases, with 3 bases of the junction left unmatched. The CDR3 protein is CASSWDRGPYEQYF. DNA for the CDR3: TGCGCCAGCAGCTGGGACAGGGGGCCATACGAGCAGTACTTC.

This clone was counted only a few times. The J gene is TRBJ1-2, the V gene TRBV7-9, with 8 bases lining up with TRBD1. The CDR3 contains 15 residues. The germline V gene encodes CDR1 SEHNR and CDR2 FQNEAQ (reference sequence). Trimming cost V 5 bases and J 6 bases; bases outside gene matches: 11. The CDR3: CASSQGALISDGYTF. The CDR3 nucleotides are TGTGCCAGCAGCCAGGGGGCCCTGATTAGCGATGGCTACACCTTC.

This clone has a handful of counts. The V call is TRBV18, the J call TRBJ1-2, with 9 bases fitting TRBD1. The CDR3 extends over 13 amino acids. CDR1 KGHSH and CDR2 LQKENI come from the germline V gene. The V gene end was trimmed by 5 bases and the J gene end by 7 bases; junction bases not matched to a gene: 5. The DNA for the CDR3 is TGTGCCAGCTCAAGGGACAGGGAGGCTGGCTACACCTTC. It translates to CASSRDREAGYTF.

This sequence joins TRBV10-2 and TRBJ2-5; the D gene is possibly TRBD2 (6 bases). The length of the CDR3 is 14 residues. Trimming removed 5 bases from V and 5 bases from J, with 15 bases in between. Germline V lookup: CDR1 WSHSY, CDR2 SAAADI. The CDR3 DNA is TGCGCCAGCAGTCCGGGACTTCGTAGGGAGACCCAGTACTTC. Its protein product is CASSPGLRRETQYF.

This clone was observed a handful of times. The CDR3 sequence: CSAKTVSYEQYF. In nucleotides, the CDR3 is TGCAGCGCCAAGACTGTTTCCTACGAGCAGTACTTC. The chain combines TRBV29-1 with TRBJ2-7; D not certain. The CDR3 covers 12 residues. CDR1 and CDR2 from the germline V gene are SQVTM and ANQGSEA. V dropped 7 bases and J dropped 1 base, with 11 bases sitting between them.

This clone has only a few counts. The J gene is TRBJ1-2, the V gene TRBV4-3, with D possibly matching TRBD1 (5 bases). V was cut by 1 base and J by 4 bases, with 16 bases left in between. The germline V gene has CDR1 LGHNA and CDR2 YSLEER. This CDR3 spans 16 amino acids. CDR3 in amino acids: CASSQASGTFSYGYTF. DNA of the CDR3: TGCGCCAGCAGCCAAGCTTCCGGGACGTTCTCCTATGGCTACACCTTC.

This clone was counted a single time. This rearrangement joins TRBV4-3 to TRBJ1-3, with D perhaps TRBD1 (5 bases). Germline V gene sequence: CDR1 LGHNA, CDR2 YSLEER. This CDR3 has 18 amino acids. Trimming cost V 3 bases and J 5 bases, with 23 bases left between them. CDR3 amino acids: CASSQGDRGIQSRNTIYF. CDR3 in DNA: TGCGCCAGCAGCCAGGGGGACCGGGGCATCCAATCTAGAAACACCATATATTTT.

This clone was recorded a few times. The rearrangement uses TRBV2 and TRBJ1-4; D unresolved. The CDR3 is 11 amino acids. V lost 4 bases and J 14 bases, leaving 11 bases between the germline ends. The germline gives CDR1 SNHLY, CDR2 FYNNEI. CDR3 residues: CASSGPGRLFF. The CDR3 bases are TGTGCCAGCAGTGGGCCGGGGAGGCTGTTTTTT.

This clone was counted between two and nine times. J is TRBJ1-2 and V is TRBV19, with D perhaps matching TRBD1 (5 bases). CDR3 size: 14 residues. Germline loops: CDR1 LNHDA, CDR2 SQIVND (reference sequence). V lost 3 bases to trimming and J lost 4 bases, with 12 bases between them. CDR3 sequence reads: CASSMVWGSYGYTF. As DNA, the CDR3 is TGTGCCAGTAGTATGGTTTGGGGGAGCTATGGCTACACCTTC.